Listed below are T cell receptor beta chains from one sample, sequenced in a study of CD8 T cells in Susac syndrome. A single record per CDR3 protein comes from TCRdb applying MiXCR to the immunoSEQ multiplex PCR reads. The data hold about 130,000 distinct CDR3 sequences, with 95% observed a single time. Specimen: CD8+ T cells from PBMCs. Source of these receptors: a human donor with Susac syndrome. CDR3s include the opening cysteine and the closing phenylalanine or tryptophan. A D gene is named only where the DNA matches it firmly. Not every row has a clone size; where given, it reads once, few, many or a size class.

CDR3 protein,CDR3 DNA,D gene,V gene,clone size,CDR3 length,J gene
CASSPGAHEQFF,TGTGCCAGCAGTCCGGGAGCGCATGAGCAGTTCTTC,.,TRBV2,once,12,TRBJ2-1
CASSFGLAATQYF,TGTGCCAGCAGCTTTGGACTAGCAGCTACGCAGTATTTT,TRBD2,TRBV7-2,.,13,TRBJ2-3
CASSVGGGQPNYGYTF,TGTGCCAGCAGCGTAGGGGGGGGACAGCCGAACTATGGCTACACCTTC,TRBD1,TRBV9,.,16,TRBJ1-2
CSARGVYPSTDTQYF,TGCAGTGCTAGAGGGGTGTACCCCAGCACAGATACGCAGTATTTT,.,TRBV20-1,.,15,TRBJ2-3
CAISKDRGSYEQYF,TGTGCCATCAGTAAGGACAGGGGTTCCTACGAGCAGTACTTC,TRBD1,TRBV10-3,.,14,TRBJ2-7
CASSQGGDLGYGYTF,TGTGCCAGCAGCCAAGGAGGGGACCTTGGCTATGGCTACACCTTC,.,TRBV3-1,.,15,TRBJ1-2
CASSLGRTHNEQFF,TGTGCCAGCAGCTTAGGTAGGACACACAATGAGCAGTTCTTC,.,TRBV13,.,14,TRBJ2-1
CASSGSRDYEQYF,TGTGCCAGCAGTGGATCCCGGGACTACGAGCAGTACTTC,.,TRBV9,.,13,TRBJ2-7
CASSSTFGGLGNEQFF,TGTGCCAGCAGCTCCACCTTTGGCGGGCTGGGGAATGAGCAGTTCTTC,.,TRBV11-3,.,16,TRBJ2-1
CASSYSRGNIQYF,TGTGCCAGCAGTTACTCTCGGGGAAACATTCAGTACTTC,.,TRBV6-6,.,13,TRBJ2-4
CASSLGRWQETQYF,TGTGCCAGCAGCTTAGGCAGGTGGCAAGAGACCCAGTACTTC,.,TRBV7-6,.,14,TRBJ2-5
CASSVGAEDEKLFF,TGTGCCAGCAGCGTAGGGGCAGAAGATGAAAAACTGTTTTTT,.,TRBV9,.,14,TRBJ1-4
CASAGHETPDTQYF,TGTGCCAGCGCCGGGCACGAAACCCCAGATACGCAGTATTTT,.,TRBV5-4,.,14,TRBJ2-3
CASSLGGAYYGYTF,TGTGCCAGCAGCTTGGGGGGCGCGTACTATGGCTACACCTTC,.,TRBV5-6,.,14,TRBJ1-2
CAWSVHIWGENTGELFF,TGTGCCTGGAGTGTACACATCTGGGGCGAGAACACCGGGGAGCTGTTTTTT,.,TRBV30,.,17,TRBJ2-2
CASSFGTENIQYF,TGTGCCAGCAGCTTCGGGACGGAGAACATTCAGTACTTC,.,TRBV5-6,.,13,TRBJ2-4
CSATGRGQGSTYEQYF,TGCAGTGCTACAGGGAGGGGACAGGGGTCAACCTACGAGCAGTACTTC,TRBD1,TRBV20-1,.,16,TRBJ2-7
CASSFIRGPRDTQYF,TGTGCCAGCAGTTTCATCAGGGGCCCCCGCGATACGCAGTATTTT,.,TRBV27,.,15,TRBJ2-3
CASSHLMRKREGLTDTQYF,TGCGCCAGCAGCCACCTGATGAGGAAGCGGGAGGGCCTAACAGATACGCAGTATTTT,TRBD2,TRBV4-1,.,19,TRBJ2-3
CASRLRATEAFF,TGTGCCAGCAGGCTTAGGGCCACTGAAGCTTTCTTT,.,TRBV28,once,12,TRBJ1-1
CASSQDSGGFAEAFF,TGTGCCAGCAGCCAAGATTCTGGGGGATTCGCTGAAGCTTTCTTT,.,TRBV3-1,.,15,TRBJ1-1
CASSHLAEGYQETQYF,TGTGCCAGCAGCCACCTAGCGGAAGGGTACCAAGAGACCCAGTACTTC,TRBD2,TRBV3-1,.,16,TRBJ2-5
CASGGRLYEQYF,TGTGCCAGCGGCGGCAGGCTGTACGAGCAGTACTTC,.,TRBV14,.,12,TRBJ2-7
CASSNKPSYEQYF,TGTGCCAGCAGTAACAAGCCTTCCTACGAGCAGTACTTC,.,TRBV27,.,13,TRBJ2-7
CASSWGSGRSYEQYF,TGTGCCAGCAGTTGGGGTAGCGGGAGGTCCTACGAGCAGTACTTC,TRBD2,TRBV6-5,.,15,TRBJ2-7
CASSLIGMNTEAFF,TGTGCCAGCAGTTTAATAGGCATGAACACTGAAGCTTTCTTT,.,TRBV27,once,14,TRBJ1-1
CASSLVLTGADYGYTF,TGCGCCAGCAGCTTGGTACTTACAGGGGCTGACTATGGCTACACCTTC,TRBD1,TRBV5-1,.,16,TRBJ1-2
CATSDKIGSRAGGVETQYF,TGTGCCACCAGTGATAAAATTGGCAGTCGGGCGGGAGGGGTGGAGACCCAGTACTTC,TRBD2,TRBV24-1,.,19,TRBJ2-5
CASRDTDKNTGELFF,TGTGCCAGCAGAGATACGGACAAGAACACCGGGGAGCTGTTTTTT,.,TRBV2,.,15,TRBJ2-2
CSARPRGTEVDTQYF,TGCAGTGCTAGGCCGCGGGGAACCGAGGTAGATACGCAGTATTTT,.,TRBV20-1,.,15,TRBJ2-3
CASSYGDGYTF,TGTGCCAGCAGTTACGGGGATGGCTACACCTTC,.,TRBV6-5,.,11,TRBJ1-2
CASSLSGGARGTQYF,TGTGCCAGCAGTTTATCGGGGGGGGCCAGGGGGACCCAGTACTTC,TRBD2,TRBV28,.,15,TRBJ2-5
CSVETGQVWEQYF,TGCAGCGTTGAAACAGGACAGGTGTGGGAGCAGTACTTC,TRBD1,TRBV29-1,.,13,TRBJ2-7
CASSRSQGETNQPQHF,TGCGCCAGCAGCCGAAGTCAGGGTGAGACTAATCAGCCCCAGCATTTT,.,TRBV4-1,.,16,TRBJ1-5
CASSQVRMNAEAFF,TGCGCCAGCAGCCAAGTCCGGATGAACGCTGAAGCTTTCTTT,.,TRBV4-1,.,14,TRBJ1-1
CSGDEDMNTEAFF,TGCAGCGGTGACGAAGACATGAACACTGAAGCTTTCTTT,.,TRBV29-1,.,13,TRBJ1-1
CAITRTSGKVSSYNEQFF,TGTGCCATCACCCGGACTAGCGGGAAAGTTAGCTCCTACAATGAGCAGTTCTTC,TRBD2,TRBV10-3,.,18,TRBJ2-1
CASSQDLGQTYEQYF,TGTGCCAGCAGCCAAGATCTCGGCCAAACCTACGAGCAGTACTTC,.,TRBV4-2,once,15,TRBJ2-7
CASSLAVDEQFF,TGTGCCAGCAGCTTAGCCGTGGATGAGCAGTTCTTC,.,TRBV11-2,.,12,TRBJ2-1
CASSRTDTNTGELFF,TGTGCCAGCAGCCGGACGGATACGAACACCGGGGAGCTGTTTTTT,.,TRBV7-9,.,15,TRBJ2-2
CASSDPTGTSYEQYF,TGCGCCAGCAGCGACCCGACAGGGACTTCCTACGAGCAGTACTTC,.,TRBV5-1,.,15,TRBJ2-7
CASSDNEQFF,TGTGCCAGCAGTGACAATGAGCAGTTCTTC,.,TRBV2,few,10,TRBJ2-1
CASSDPDIRVTEAFF,TGTGCCAGCAGTGACCCGGACATCAGAGTCACTGAAGCTTTCTTT,.,TRBV2,.,15,TRBJ1-1
CAWTRPPGGEQFF,TGTGCCTGGACCAGGCCTCCCGGCGGTGAGCAGTTCTTC,.,TRBV30,.,13,TRBJ2-1
CASSAGLVGAGELFF,TGTGCCAGCAGTGCTGGTCTGGTAGGCGCCGGGGAGCTGTTTTTT,.,TRBV6-5,once,15,TRBJ2-2
CASSLTGGDTEAFF,TGTGCCAGCAGCTTAACCGGAGGGGACACTGAAGCTTTCTTT,.,TRBV7-9,.,14,TRBJ1-1
CASSPGGGTSGRGEQFF,TGCGCCAGCAGCCCAGGGGGGGGAACTAGCGGGAGGGGCGAGCAGTTCTTC,TRBD2,TRBV4-1,.,17,TRBJ2-1
CASSSYLETQYF,TGTGCCAGCAGCTCCTATTTAGAGACCCAGTACTTC,.,TRBV7-2,.,12,TRBJ2-5